This T cell receptor (beta chain) was recovered during a study of shared clonotypes between healthy human individuals. Across the study: Donor ages ranged 18 to 49 years: a couple of women, a few men. Three plates were used per donor for CD4 naive, three for CD4 memory, two for CD8 naive and one for CD8 memory.

Germline V gene sequence: CDR1 MNHEY, CDR2 SMNVEV (reference sequence). The CDR3 spans 15 residues. The J segment lost 1 base and the V segment lost 6 bases, leaving 6 bases of the junction unmatched. This clone turned up a few times. Each sorted subset replicate got 200 ng genomic DNA, 25,000 to 35,000 genomes. Clones were read by immunoSEQ multiplex PCR, and TCRdb kept only the in-frame ones, dropping some. The top ten hold 0.6% to 0.7% of the sample, which has over a million clones, approximately 80% seen once. The chain recombines TRBV27 with TRBJ2-1, with 7 bases matching TRBD1. The specimen sequenced was memory CD4+ T cells from PBMCs. Described subset: CD45RA-negative fraction. The TCR originated in a man between 18 and 29 years old in good health. Some clones in this sample may be carry-over from other donors' samples. CDR3 region: CASRDRAGSYNEQFF. The CDR3 bases are TGTGCCAGCAGAGACAGGGCTGGTTCCTACAATGAGCAGTTCTTC.